The rows below give T cell receptor beta chains drawn from one sample of a study of post-analysis software for immune sequencing data. TCRdb called the PCR reads again in MiXCR, with one record for every CDR3 protein. The table shows hundreds of thousands of distinct CDR3 sequences, with less than 35% occurring only once. The sample consisted of blood. These TCRs come from a girl aged 5-17 years with multiple sclerosis. The CDR3 runs from the conserved cysteine through the conserved F or W. The D gene is left open where the match is weak. Only some rows state a clone size, as once, few, many or a class for expanded clones.

V gene,clone size,D gene,J gene,CDR3 protein,CDR3 DNA
TRBV6-2/TRBV6-3,-,-,TRBJ2-5,CASSYGALYQETQYF,TGTGCCAGCAGTTACGGAGCCCTGTACCAAGAGACCCAGTACTTC
TRBV28,-,-,TRBJ1-6,CASSFLPGRSSYNSPLHF,TGTGCCAGCAGTTTTCTACCAGGCCGTAGCTCCTATAATTCACCCCTCCACTTT
TRBV18,-,TRBD1,TRBJ2-1,CASSQDRGPDEQFF,TGTGCCAGCTCACAGGACAGGGGGCCCGATGAGCAGTTCTTC
TRBV7-2,-,-,TRBJ1-2,CASSLEAGVYGYTF,TGTGCCAGCAGCTTAGAGGCAGGGGTCTATGGCTACACCTTC
TRBV10-3,-,TRBD2,TRBJ2-3,CAIRQTSGGVHDTQYF,TGTGCCATCAGACAGACTAGCGGGGGGGTGCATGATACGCAGTATTTT
TRBV5-1,-,TRBD2,TRBJ2-5,CASSFKASGSVGETQYF,TGCGCCAGCAGCTTTAAGGCTAGCGGGAGTGTTGGTGAGACCCAGTACTTC
TRBV12-3/TRBV12-4,many,-,TRBJ1-5,CASSFSNQPQHF,TGTGCCAGCAGTTTTAGCAATCAGCCCCAGCATTTT
TRBV20-1,-,-,TRBJ2-5,CSARDFGRADQETQYF,TGCAGTGCTAGAGATTTCGGTCGGGCAGATCAAGAGACCCAGTACTTC
TRBV2,once,-,TRBJ2-6,CASSDRVVASGANVLTF,TGTGCCAGCAGTGACCGCGTGGTGGCTTCTGGGGCCAACGTCCTGACTTTC
TRBV10-3,few,TRBD1,TRBJ1-2,CAISESGTGGPAYGYTF,TGTGCCATCAGTGAGTCCGGGACAGGGGGCCCTGCCTATGGCTACACCTTC
TRBV20-1,few,-,TRBJ1-5,CSARNTGTSRPQHF,TGCAGTGCTAGAAACACAGGTACCTCTCGACCCCAGCATTTT
TRBV3-1,-,TRBD1,TRBJ2-7,CASSHGTGAYEQYF,TGTGCCAGCAGCCATGGGACAGGTGCCTACGAGCAGTACTTC
TRBV20-1,-,-,TRBJ1-2,CSASWPYGYTF,TGCAGTGCTAGCTGGCCCTATGGCTACACCTTC
TRBV12-3/TRBV12-4,once,-,TRBJ1-4,CASSYLVLGNEKLFF,TGTGCCAGCAGTTACTTAGTGCTCGGTAATGAAAAACTGTTTTTT
TRBV27,-,TRBD1,TRBJ1-2,CASSAPTGFGYTF,TGTGCCAGCAGTGCCCCGACAGGGTTCGGCTACACCTTC
TRBV20-1,-,TRBD2,TRBJ2-3,CSARGSGGAGGTDTQYF,TGCAGTGCTAGAGGGAGCGGTGGGGCGGGAGGGACAGATACGCAGTATTTT
TRBV6-5,-,-,TRBJ1-1,CASSYSGHKNTEAFF,TGTGCCAGCAGTTACTCGGGACACAAGAACACTGAAGCTTTCTTT
TRBV28,-,-,TRBJ2-7,CASGGPPAYEQYF,TGTGCCAGCGGAGGACCGCCGGCCTACGAGCAGTACTTC
TRBV28,-,TRBD1,TRBJ2-2,CAGSDRGFRELFF,TGTGCCGGATCTGACAGGGGGTTCCGGGAGCTGTTTTTT
TRBV27,few,-,TRBJ2-5,CASSSSAGIQETQYF,TGTGCCAGCAGTTCTAGCGCCGGGATCCAAGAGACCCAGTACTTC
TRBV10-3,few,-,TRBJ2-3,CATTPGTDTQYF,TGTGCCACCACCCCGGGCACAGATACGCAGTATTTT
TRBV5-5,few,-,TRBJ2-1,CASSYGRLSSYNEQFF,TGTGCCAGCAGCTATGGCCGCCTAAGCTCCTACAATGAGCAGTTCTTC
TRBV6-5,-,-,TRBJ1-1,CASSTAAEAFF,TGTGCCAGCAGCACAGCGGCTGAAGCTTTCTTT
TRBV20-1,-,-,TRBJ2-7,CSALSGPRAYNEQYF,TGCAGTGCCCTGTCAGGTCCAAGGGCCTACAATGAGCAGTACTTC
TRBV7-2,many,-,TRBJ2-5,CASSTLIRETQYF,TGTGCCAGCAGCACATTAATCCGAGAGACCCAGTACTTC
TRBV7-9,-,TRBD1,TRBJ2-7,CASSHRDRSYEQYF,TGTGCCAGCAGCCACCGGGACAGGTCCTACGAGCAGTACTTC
TRBV6-5,few,-,TRBJ2-3,CASRRQSLVTDTQYF,TGTGCCAGCCGTAGACAGTCCCTTGTAACGGATACGCAGTATTTT
TRBV12-3/TRBV12-4,-,TRBD1,TRBJ2-5,CASGTDRAETQYF,TGTGCCAGCGGGACGGACAGGGCAGAGACCCAGTACTTC
TRBV9,-,-,TRBJ2-5,CASSVGPGTLVTQETQYF,TGTGCCAGCAGCGTAGGTCCAGGGACGTTGGTTACACAAGAGACCCAGTACTTC
TRBV20-1,-,TRBD2,TRBJ2-7,CSARSFLAGEYNEQYF,TGCAGTGCTAGAAGCTTCCTAGCGGGAGAATACAATGAGCAGTACTTC
TRBV6-2/TRBV6-3,many,-,TRBJ2-4,CASSYPPDIAKNIQYF,TGTGCCAGCAGTTACCCTCCGGACATAGCCAAAAACATTCAGTACTTC
TRBV7-9,-,TRBD2,TRBJ2-3,CASSPPGFAGGRNTQYF,TGTGCCAGCAGCCCACCGGGGTTCGCGGGGGGGCGAAATACGCAGTATTTT
TRBV2,-,TRBD1,TRBJ1-1,CASSDRGRSTEAFF,TGTGCCAGCAGTGACAGGGGGCGTAGCACTGAAGCTTTCTTT
TRBV5-1,few,-,TRBJ2-3,CASSPYPGADTQYF,TGCGCCAGCAGCCCTTATCCGGGGGCAGATACGCAGTATTTT
TRBV29-1,many,TRBD1,TRBJ2-5,CSVGDSQETQYF,TGCAGCGTCGGGGACAGCCAAGAGACCCAGTACTTC
TRBV28,-,-,TRBJ1-4,CASSLVDSYRLFF,TGTGCCAGCAGTTTAGTGGACAGCTACCGACTGTTTTTT
TRBV20-1,-,-,TRBJ2-1,CRPSGPSYNEQFF,TGCAGACCCAGCGGTCCCTCCTACAATGAGCAGTTCTTC
TRBV5-1,-,-,TRBJ2-3,CASGPLGSEGPDAQYF,TGCGCCAGTGGACCACTTGGCTCAGAGGGCCCAGATGCGCAGTATTTT
TRBV12-5,few,-,TRBJ2-1,CASGWGKQGEQFF,TGTGCTAGTGGTTGGGGCAAACAGGGTGAGCAGTTCTTC
TRBV28,-,TRBD1,TRBJ1-2,CASSEQGPYGYTF,TGTGCCAGCAGTGAACAGGGGCCCTATGGCTACACCTTC
TRBV29-1,-,TRBD1,TRBJ2-7,CSVGEEQGVFYEQYF,TGCAGCGTTGGGGAGGAACAGGGGGTTTTCTACGAGCAGTACTTC
TRBV20-1,many,TRBD2,TRBJ2-1,CSAGRLGRGLNEQFF,TGCAGTGCCGGCCGACTCGGGAGGGGTTTGAATGAGCAGTTCTTC
TRBV12-3/TRBV12-4,-,-,TRBJ2-1,CASRPESRLRGGNEQFF,TGTGCCAGCAGGCCGGAGTCTCGGTTACGTGGGGGGAATGAGCAGTTCTTC
TRBV5-5,once,-,TRBJ2-5,CASSWIDPGETQYF,TGTGCCAGCAGCTGGATTGATCCGGGAGAGACCCAGTACTTC
TRBV29-1,few,-,TRBJ2-7,CSVEVGGAYEQYF,TGCAGCGTTGAGGTGGGAGGAGCCTACGAGCAGTACTTC
TRBV27,few,TRBD2,TRBJ2-1,CASSPGLAGDLYNEQFF,TGTGCCAGCAGTCCCGGCTTAGCGGGAGATTTATACAATGAGCAGTTCTTC
TRBV27,once,-,TRBJ2-2,CASSPPAGGAGELFF,TGTGCCAGCAGTCCTCCGGCCGGAGGAGCTGGGGAGCTGTTTTTT
TRBV12-3/TRBV12-4,-,-,TRBJ1-4,CASSRGSGPEKLFF,TGTGCCAGCAGCCGGGGAAGTGGACCAGAAAAACTGTTTTTT
TRBV27,-,TRBD2,TRBJ2-1,CASSLQYRTSGGLPNEQFF,TGTGCCAGCAGTTTACAGTACCGGACTAGCGGGGGCCTACCTAATGAGCAGTTCTTC
TRBV4-1,few,-,TRBJ2-7,CASSQGSLGGPYEQYF,TGCGCCAGCAGCCAGGGATCCCTTGGGGGGCCCTACGAGCAGTACTTC